This section outlines one T cell receptor (beta chain) sequence together with its context. The CDR3 consists of 16 residues. The germline V and J ends were trimmed by 1 base and 8 bases, with 20 bases remaining between them. The germline V gene encodes CDR1 LGHNA and CDR2 YNFKEQ. This record belongs to a study of response to subunit inactivated influenza vaccine. TCRdb ran MiXCR on the RT-PCR reads and lists one entry per CDR3 protein. Of more than 450,000 distinct CDR3 sequences in the sample, about 11% were seen once. Another study also made use of these data, one on T cells expressing NK-cell markers. That work states: Scientists made TCR beta cDNA using 5'RACE template switching with UMIs. HCMV seropositivity marked most of the eight sequenced donors; one was seronegative.

The receptor's source is a man aged 45-65 years who received an inactivated influenza vaccine. This rearrangement joins TRBV4-2 to TRBJ1-2; D remains unclear. The source was PBMCs from blood, collected on the day of vaccination. In DNA, the CDR3 is TGTGCCAGCAGCCAAGTAGCGGATAAACCCTATGGCGGCTACACCTTC. As protein: CASSQVADKPYGGYTF.